A single sample gave rise to the 29 T cell receptor beta chains below, sequenced in a study of Ad26.COV2.S vaccination and SARS-CoV-2 variants. The treatment denotes: roughly 19 received Ad26.COV2.S at low or high dose, single or two shots; 5 received placebo; per-sample allocation not given. Collection of samples fell on day 63 after the first vaccine or placebo injection. TCRdb's table, derived via immunoSEQ multiplex PCR, lists solely in-frame clones and lacks some. There are over 250,000 clones in the sample; 80% to 90% occur only once, and over 2.5% lies in the top ten. Here the sequenced sample was peripheral blood, taken in a trial of Ad26.COV2.S vaccine versus placebo. The source of these receptors is a person aged 18-65 years who received the Ad26.COV2.S COVID-19 vaccine or a placebo.

This rearrangement joins TRBV12-3 or TRBV12-4 to TRBJ1-6, with TRBD1 as a possible D gene (5 bases). Trimming cost V 2 bases and J 12 bases, with 5 bases left between them. This CDR3 contains 11 residues. CDR3 DNA: TGTGCCAGCAGTTTAAGGGGACCCCTCCACTTT. Its translation is CASSLRGPLHF.

In this sample, this clone turned up a few times. The identical CDR3 is also encoded by other nucleotide sequences in the sample. V usage is TRBV6-2 or TRBV6-3 and J usage is TRBJ2-7, with D uncertain. Trimming left V 6 bases short and J 0 bases short, with 6 bases between. The germline V gene has CDR1 MNHEY and CDR2 SVGEGT. CDR3 length: 12 amino acids. The CDR3 reads CASSPSSYEQYF. CDR3 nucleotides: TGTGCCAGCAGCCCGAGCTCCTACGAGCAGTACTTC.

The chain couples TRBV9 to TRBJ2-1, with 7 positions matching TRBD2. In germline, CDR1 is SGDLS, CDR2 YYNGEE. V trimming: 7 bases; J trimming: 0 bases; junction bases outside the gene matches: 7. The CDR3 is 15 residues long. CDR3 sequence: CASDLGGSSYNEQFF. CDR3 sequence (DNA): TGTGCCAGCGACTTGGGCGGGAGCTCCTACAATGAGCAGTTCTTC.

The chain uses TRBV12-3 or TRBV12-4 and TRBJ2-7; a possible D gene is TRBD1 (6 bases). V shed 7 bases and J shed 6 bases, with 13 bases lying between them. The CDR3 covers 12 residues. CDR3 DNA sequence: TGTGCCAGCAATGCCCAGGGGCCCGAGCAGTACTTC. Encoded protein: CASNAQGPEQYF.

J is TRBJ1-3 and V is TRBV7-2; tentative D call: TRBD1 (6 bases). This CDR3 contains 14 residues. Looked up from germline, CDR1 is SGHTA and CDR2 is FQGNSA. V lost 6 bases, J lost 9 bases, and 18 bases lay in between. CDR3 protein: CASRLNREGGTIYF. The DNA for the CDR3 is TGTGCCAGCAGATTAAACAGGGAAGGTGGCACCATATATTTT.

This chain uses TRBV6-5 with TRBJ2-2; D uncertain. The CDR3 loop spans 13 amino acids. With 2 bases removed from V and 8 bases from J, the gap between germline ends came to 9 bases. The V gene's germline CDR1 is MNHEY and CDR2 SVGAGI. The CDR3 DNA reads as TGTGCCAGCAGTTACGCCGATCGAGGGGAGCTGTTTTTT. Translating it yields CASSYADRGELFF.

The chain employs TRBV11-3 and TRBJ2-7; 8 bases align to TRBD2. V was pared by 1 base and J by 5 bases, with 4 bases of the junction left unmatched. CDR1 is SGHNT and CDR2 is YENEEA in the germline V gene. This CDR3 comprises 14 residues. CDR3 protein: CASSLGGGTDEQYF. The DNA of the CDR3 is TGTGCCAGCAGCTTAGGCGGGGGGACGGACGAGCAGTACTTC.

The genes are TRBV5-1 and TRBJ2-5; 8 bases line up with TRBD2. Germline CDR1 is SGHRS and CDR2 is YFSETQ. The trim removed 4 bases at V and 3 bases at J, leaving 8 bases unmatched. CDR3 length: 15 residues. The CDR3 nucleotides read TGCGCCAGCAGCCCCGGCGGGGGGATGAAAGAGACCCAGTACTTC. As protein: CASSPGGGMKETQYF.

The sample holds a few counts of this clone. The chain combines TRBV5-1 with TRBJ2-1; D call uncertain. The CDR3 covers 14 residues. Germline values: CDR1 SGHRS, CDR2 YFSETQ. V lost 2 bases and J lost 0, with 6 bases in between. CDR3 nucleotides: TGCGCCAGCAGCTTCCAGAGCTCCTACAATGAGCAGTTCTTC. Translation gives CASSFQSSYNEQFF.

The rearrangement joins TRBV2 to TRBJ2-3; D is possibly TRBD2 (5 bases). From germline, CDR1 is SNHLY and CDR2 FYNNEI. The CDR3 totals 14 residues. Trimming shortened V by 5 bases and J by 0 bases, and 9 bases separated the two germline ends. CDR3 residues: CASSLIASTDTQYF. The CDR3 nucleotides are TGTGCCAGCAGTTTGATAGCGAGCACAGATACGCAGTATTTT.

The rearrangement links TRBV15 to TRBJ1-1; D is unresolved. CDR3 length equals 13 residues. V was pared by 0 bases and J by 8 bases, with 10 bases between. Germline V CDR1 and CDR2: LNHNV, YYDKDF (reference sequence). The CDR3 loop is CATSREGRDEAFF. The CDR3 DNA reads TGTGCCACCAGCAGAGAAGGGAGAGACGAAGCTTTCTTT.

This chain links TRBV10-3 with TRBJ2-2, with 10 bases lining up with TRBD2. Trimming cost V 9 bases and J 2 bases; bases outside gene matches: 6. The CDR3 extends over 15 amino acids. Germline V gives CDR1 ENHRY, CDR2 SYGVKD. The CDR3 here is CAISTSGTNTGELFF. In DNA, the CDR3 is TGTGCCATTTCCACTAGCGGGACAAACACCGGGGAGCTGTTTTTT.

The genes are TRBV7-2 and TRBJ2-1, with 11 bases identical to TRBD2. The germline V gene has CDR1 SGHTA and CDR2 FQGNSA. This CDR3 has 18 residues. V gave up 5 bases and J gave up 0 bases; unmatched junction bases: 9. The CDR3 DNA follows: TGTGCCAGCAGCATTACTAGCGGGGGTTACCGCTCCTACAATGAGCAGTTCTTC. Translating gives CASSITSGGYRSYNEQFF. The entire variable domain, with the rest obtained from reference TRBV7-2 and TRBJ2-1, is as follows: GAGVSQSPSNKVTEKGKDVELRCDPISGHTALYWYRQSLGQGLEFLIYFQGNSAPDKSGLPSDRFSAERTGGSVSTLTIQRTQQEDSAVYLCASSITSGGYRSYNEQFFGPGTRLTVL.

The CDR3 is CASSIRDRGDYNEQFF. The CDR3 region has the DNA TGTGCCAGCAGCATCCGGGACAGGGGGGACTACAATGAGCAGTTCTTC. This chain connects TRBV9 to TRBJ2-1; 11 nucleotides match TRBD1. The junction had 6 bases not matched to a gene; V was cut back by 4 bases and J by 3 bases. This CDR3 spans 16 amino acids. Germline CDR1 reads SGDLS; CDR2 reads YYNGEE.

The chain combines TRBV14 with TRBJ1-2, with D unresolved. Germline V CDR1 and CDR2: SGHDN, FVKESK. CDR3 size: 17 residues. The V end was cut by 4 bases, the J end by 2 bases, with 20 bases between. CDR3 in amino acids: CASSPHPGSTENYGYTF. The CDR3 bases are TGTGCCAGCAGCCCCCATCCGGGGAGCACAGAAAACTATGGCTACACCTTC.

The rearrangement joins TRBV12-3 or TRBV12-4 to TRBJ2-7, with no clear D. There are 11 residues in the CDR3. V lost 9 bases and J 1 base, leaving 7 bases between the germline ends. CDR3 nucleotides: TGTGCCAGTGGCACATCCTACGAGCAGTACTTC. Translation: CASGTSYEQYF.

The genes are TRBV18 and TRBJ1-2; weak D call: TRBD1 (6 bases). Trimming shortened V by 0 bases and J by 5 bases, and 10 bases separated the two germline ends. The length of the CDR3 is 14 residues. Germline V gene data show CDR1 as KGHSH and CDR2 as LQKENI. This CDR3 is CASSPPGDNYGYTF. In DNA, the CDR3 is TGTGCCAGCTCACCACCCGGGGACAATTATGGCTACACCTTC.

CDR3 region: CASRSRGRGRGGYTF. CDR3 sequence (DNA): TGTGCAAGTCGCTCCCGGGGCAGGGGGCGAGGTGGCTACACCTTC. The chain employs TRBV12-2 and TRBJ1-2; the table's D call, TRBD1, has no DNA check behind it. TRBV12-2 is assigned pseudogene status. There are 15 residues in the CDR3.

This clone was observed once. The chain is built from TRBV28 and TRBJ2-4; D ambiguous. V lost 3 bases and J lost 0, with 9 bases in between. This CDR3 spans 15 amino acids. Germline loops: CDR1 MDHEN, CDR2 SYDVKM. The CDR3 DNA is TGTGCCAGCAGTTTTACAAGTCTAGCCAAAAACATTCAGTACTTC. It specifies CASSFTSLAKNIQYF.

The chain carries TRBV6-5 and TRBJ2-7; tentatively, D is TRBD2 (5 bases). The germline V and J ends were trimmed by 7 bases and 7 bases, with 17 bases remaining between them. The CDR3 spans 13 residues. The germline V gene encodes CDR1 MNHEY and CDR2 SVGAGI. The CDR3 here is CASIPDRWREQYF. DNA for the CDR3: TGTGCCAGCATTCCGGACCGCTGGAGGGAGCAGTACTTC.

The count of this clone is one. CDR3 in amino acids: CAISRGEGEAFF. DNA of the CDR3: TGTGCCATCAGCCGGGGCGAGGGGGAAGCTTTCTTT. V and J are TRBV10-3 and TRBJ1-1; perhaps TRBD1 as D (5 bases). This CDR3 contains 12 residues. V gave up 6 bases and J gave up 8 bases, with 13 bases separating them. Germline V gene sequence: CDR1 ENHRY, CDR2 SYGVKD.

The chain has TRBV6-5 and TRBJ1-2; D is possibly TRBD1 (6 bases). Trimming took off 6 bases at V and 4 bases at J, with 15 bases between the two ends. Germline values: CDR1 MNHEY, CDR2 SVGAGI. The CDR3 consists of 14 residues. CDR3 nucleotides: TGTGCCAGCAGCCGTGAAACAGGGTTCTATGGCTACACCTTC. This sequence encodes CASSRETGFYGYTF.

The V call is TRBV29-1, the J call TRBJ1-1; possible D gene TRBD1, 5 bases. The CDR3 is 12 residues long. Trimming cost V 2 bases and J 1 base, with 5 bases left between them. Germline V CDR1 and CDR2: SQVTM, ANQGSEA. The CDR3 loop is CSVERGNTEAFF. DNA of the CDR3: TGCAGCGTTGAAAGGGGGAACACTGAAGCTTTCTTT.

CDR3 in amino acids: CASSYMTGGSGNTIYF. In nucleotides, the CDR3 is TGTGCCAGCAGCTATATGACAGGGGGCTCTGGAAACACCATATATTTT. The rearrangement uses TRBV7-2 and TRBJ1-3; the match to TRBD1 covers 9 bases. Germline CDR1 reads SGHTA; CDR2 reads FQGNSA. There are 16 residues in the CDR3. V trimming: 4 bases; J trimming: 0 bases; junction bases outside the gene matches: 4. Full variable domain (outside the CDR3, taken from reference TRBV7-2 and TRBJ1-3): GAGVSQSPSNKVTEKGKDVELRCDPISGHTALYWYRQSLGQGLEFLIYFQGNSAPDKSGLPSDRFSAERTGGSVSTLTIQRTQQEDSAVYLCASSYMTGGSGNTIYFGEGSWLTVV.

The V call is TRBV6-5, the J call TRBJ2-1; D ambiguous. Germline values: CDR1 MNHEY, CDR2 SVGAGI. Trimming stripped 2 bases from V and 4 bases from J, with 12 bases between. CDR3 length equals 15 residues. The DNA of the CDR3 is TGTGCCAGCAGTTACGGCACCTCCAGATACAATGAGCAGTTCTTC. This gives the protein CASSYGTSRYNEQFF.

The V call is TRBV12-3 or TRBV12-4, the J call TRBJ2-3; D is uncertain. V was shortened by 1 base and J by 8 bases, with 1 base between the two germline ends. This CDR3 region has 10 residues. CDR3 sequence reads: CASSLVTQYF. DNA for the CDR3: TGTGCCAGCAGTTTAGTTACGCAGTATTTT.

This clone was detected only a few times. This specimen includes other DNA sequences encoding the same CDR3. CDR3 DNA: TGTGCCTGGAGGACTGCCTACGAGCAGTACTTC. Protein product: CAWRTAYEQYF. The chain employs TRBV30 and TRBJ2-7, with no clear D. The germline V gene encodes CDR1 GTSNPN and CDR2 SVGIG (reference sequence). The CDR3 covers 11 residues. The germline V and J ends were trimmed by 3 bases and 2 bases, with 5 bases remaining between them.

The V call is TRBV9, the J call TRBJ2-7; no clear D gene. The CDR3 consists of 14 residues. V shed 2 bases and J shed 6 bases, with 15 bases lying between them. CDR1 and CDR2 (germline): SGDLS, YYNGEE. CDR3 nucleotide sequence: TGTGCCAGCAGCGTTGGGCAGACGCCTCTCGAGCAGTACTTC. Translated: CASSVGQTPLEQYF.

V usage is TRBV9 and J usage is TRBJ2-2, with 8 bases lining up with TRBD1. Germline CDR1 is SGDLS and CDR2 is YYNGEE. The length of the CDR3 is 17 residues. Trimming took 0 bases from V and 1 from J; bases not matched to a gene: 5. This CDR3 reads CASSVARTGLNTGELFF. In DNA form, the CDR3 reads TGTGCCAGCAGCGTAGCTAGGACAGGGTTGAACACCGGGGAGCTGTTTTTT.